These 11 T cell receptor beta chains share one sample of origin, sequenced in a study of blood T cell repertoires in COVID-19. Measured with immunoSEQ multiplex PCR; TCRdb has only the in-frame clones, and not every one. Found here are 250,000 or so clones, roughly four fifths of them singletons; the top ten hold approximately 4.5%. Sequenced sample: peripheral blood. Every receptor here comes from a woman in her seventies with acute or convalescent COVID-19.

The chain carries TRBV6-1 and TRBJ2-5, with D unclear. The CDR3 consists of 12 residues. Trimming took off 0 bases at V and 5 bases at J, with 4 bases between the two ends. Germline V gives CDR1 MNHNS, CDR2 SASEGT. CDR3 sequence reads: CASSEAGETQYF. CDR3 nucleotide sequence: TGTGCCAGCAGTGAAGCCGGGGAGACCCAGTACTTC.

The rearrangement joins TRBV5-5 to TRBJ2-1, with 8 bases identical to TRBD2. CDR3 size: 17 residues. The J segment lost 1 base and the V segment lost 5 bases, leaving 11 bases of the junction unmatched. Looked up from germline, CDR1 is SGHKS and CDR2 is YYEKEE (reference sequence). CDR3 protein: CASSLTGTRASYNEQFF. The CDR3 region has the DNA TGTGCCAGCAGTCTAACCGGGACTAGAGCTTCCTACAATGAGCAGTTCTTC.

The genes are TRBV4-1 and TRBJ1-2; D remains unclear. The CDR3 has 14 amino acids. Looked up from germline, CDR1 is MGHRA and CDR2 is YSYEKL. V shed 1 base and J shed 2 bases, with 8 bases lying between them. CDR3 DNA sequence: TGCGCCAGCAGCCAAGCCCCCAGGAACTATGGCTACACCTTC. Translated: CASSQAPRNYGYTF.

The genes are TRBV3-1 (or the pseudogene TRBV3-2) and TRBJ1-1; TRBD1 agrees at 7 bases. CDR3 size: 13 residues. V lost 4 bases to trimming and J lost 6 bases; unmatched junction nucleotides: 5. Germline CDR1 is LGHDT and CDR2 is YNNKEL (reference sequence). This CDR3 is CASSRRGVAEAFF. DNA of the CDR3: TGTGCCAGCAGCCGCAGGGGGGTAGCTGAAGCTTTCTTT.

The chain joins TRBV7-2 to TRBJ2-7; 10 bases agree with TRBD1. CDR3 size: 16 residues. The V and J ends lost 1 base and 0 bases, in that order; junction bases with no gene match: 3. Per germline, CDR1 SGHTA and CDR2 FQGNSA. In DNA, the CDR3 is TGTGCCAGCAGCTTAGTAAGGGACAGGGGCTCCTACGAGCAGTACTTC. Its translation is CASSLVRDRGSYEQYF.

The rearrangement joins TRBV15 to TRBJ1-2, with D possibly matching TRBD1 (6 bases). Trimming stripped 0 bases from V and 14 bases from J, with 10 bases between. This CDR3 comprises 11 residues. CDR1 and CDR2 from the germline V gene are LNHNV and YYDKDF (reference sequence). The CDR3: CATSREGGRTF. As DNA, the CDR3 is TGTGCCACCAGCAGAGAAGGGGGAAGGACCTTC. The variable domain in full, with the rest retrieved from reference TRBV15 and TRBJ1-2, is DAMVIQNPRYQVTQFGKPVTLSCSQTLNHNVMYWYQQKSSQAPKLLFHYYDKDFNNEADTPDNFQSRRPNTSFCFLDIRSPGLGDTAMYLCATSREGGRTFGSGTRLTVV.

The chain combines TRBV5-6 with TRBJ2-3; a possible D gene is TRBD2 (5 bases). Germline CDR1 and CDR2: SGHDT and YYEEEE. V dropped 4 bases and J dropped 2 bases, with 17 bases sitting between them. The CDR3 runs to 16 residues. This CDR3 is CASSRPGVYNTDTQYF. CDR3 DNA: TGTGCCAGCAGCCGTCCCGGGGTTTACAACACAGATACGCAGTATTTT. The full variable domain, its missing parts supplied by reference TRBV5-6 and TRBJ2-3, is DAGVTQSPTHLIKTRGQQVTLRCSPKSGHDTVSWYQQALGQGPQFIFQYYEEEERQRGNFPDRFSGHQFPNYSSELNVNALLLGDSALYLCASSRPGVYNTDTQYFGPGTRLTVL.

The V call is TRBV6-2 or TRBV6-3, the J call TRBJ1-6, with 10 bases fitting TRBD1. The CDR3 is 15 amino acids. From germline, CDR1 is MNHEY and CDR2 SVGEGT. V shed 0 bases, J shed 8 bases, and the junction held 1 base outside the gene matches. The CDR3 protein is CASSYSGQGHSPLHF. The CDR3 nucleotides are TGTGCCAGCAGTTACTCGGGACAGGGGCATTCACCCCTCCACTTT.

The rearrangement joins TRBV2 to TRBJ1-1; no clear D. The germline gives CDR1 SNHLY, CDR2 FYNNEI. The CDR3 has 12 amino acids. Trimming left V 5 bases short and J 5 bases short, with 9 bases between. The CDR3 loop is CASSPSYTEAFF. As DNA, the CDR3 is TGTGCCAGCAGTCCCAGTTATACTGAAGCTTTCTTT.

The rearrangement uses TRBV6-5 and TRBJ1-1; D remains ambiguous. From germline, CDR1 is MNHEY and CDR2 SVGAGI. This CDR3 comprises 15 residues. V lost 7 bases and J 0 bases, leaving 15 bases between the germline ends. CDR3 residues: CASIRDGIMNTEAFF. CDR3 nucleotides: TGTGCCAGCATACGGGATGGCATCATGAACACTGAAGCTTTCTTT.

V is TRBV29-1 and J is TRBJ1-2; tentative D call: TRBD1 (5 bases). V dropped 6 bases and J dropped 4 bases, with 9 bases sitting between them. The CDR3 is 11 residues long. Germline CDR1 SQVTM, CDR2 ANQGSEA. For the CDR3, the DNA is TGCAGCGTGCAGGGTTCCTATGGCTACACCTTC. Amino acids: CSVQGSYGYTF.